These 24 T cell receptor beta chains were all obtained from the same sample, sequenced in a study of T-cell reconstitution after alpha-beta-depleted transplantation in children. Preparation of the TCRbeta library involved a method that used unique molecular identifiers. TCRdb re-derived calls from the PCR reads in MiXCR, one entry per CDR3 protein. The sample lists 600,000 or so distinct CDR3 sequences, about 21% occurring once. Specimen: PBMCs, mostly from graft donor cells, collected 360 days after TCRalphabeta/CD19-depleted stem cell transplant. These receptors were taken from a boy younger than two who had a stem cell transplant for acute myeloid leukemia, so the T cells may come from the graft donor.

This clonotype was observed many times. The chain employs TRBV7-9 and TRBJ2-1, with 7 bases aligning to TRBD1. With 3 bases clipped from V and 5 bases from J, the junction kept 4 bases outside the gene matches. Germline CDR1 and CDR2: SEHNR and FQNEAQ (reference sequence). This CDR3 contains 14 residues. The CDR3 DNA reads TGTGCCAGCAGCTTGGACAGGTCCAACAATGAGCAGTTCTTC. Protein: CASSLDRSNNEQFF.

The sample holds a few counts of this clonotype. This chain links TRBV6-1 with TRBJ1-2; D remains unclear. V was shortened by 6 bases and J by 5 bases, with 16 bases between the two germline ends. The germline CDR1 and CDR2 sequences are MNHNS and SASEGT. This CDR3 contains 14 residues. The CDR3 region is CASSEPGRSYGYTF. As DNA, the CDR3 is TGTGCCAGCAGCGAGCCCGGACGGTCGTATGGCTACACCTTC.

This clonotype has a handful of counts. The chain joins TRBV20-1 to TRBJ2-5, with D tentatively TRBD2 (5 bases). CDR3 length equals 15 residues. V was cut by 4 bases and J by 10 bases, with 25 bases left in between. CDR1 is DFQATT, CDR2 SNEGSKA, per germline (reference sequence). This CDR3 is CSATLAADLTGDQYF. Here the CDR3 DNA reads TGCAGTGCTACCCTCGCCGCTGACCTAACCGGGGACCAGTACTTC.

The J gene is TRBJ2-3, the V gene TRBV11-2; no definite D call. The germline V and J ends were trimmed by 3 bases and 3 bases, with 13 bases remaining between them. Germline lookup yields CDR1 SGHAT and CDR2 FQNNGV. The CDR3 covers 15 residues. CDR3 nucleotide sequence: TGTGCCAGCAGCTTGTCGGGCAGGACGACAGATACGCAGTATTTT. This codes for CASSLSGRTTDTQYF. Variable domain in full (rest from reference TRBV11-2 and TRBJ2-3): EAGVAQSPRYKIIEKRQSVAFWCNPISGHATLYWYQQILGQGPKLLIQFQNNGVVDDSQLPKDRFSAERLKGVDSTLKIQPAKLEDSAVYLCASSLSGRTTDTQYFGPGTRLTVL.

CDR3 protein: CASRRKRMETQYF. For the CDR3, the DNA is TGTGCCAGCAGAAGGAAGCGAATGGAGACCCAGTACTTC. The genes are TRBV12-3 or TRBV12-4 and TRBJ2-5, with D hard to call. This CDR3 spans 13 amino acids. Trimming cost V 6 bases and J 5 bases, with 13 bases left between them.

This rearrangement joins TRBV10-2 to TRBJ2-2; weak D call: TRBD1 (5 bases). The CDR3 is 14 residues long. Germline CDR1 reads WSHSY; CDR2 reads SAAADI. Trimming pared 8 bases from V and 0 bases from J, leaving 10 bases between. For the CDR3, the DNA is TGCGCCAGCCTACAGGAGACGAACACCGGGGAGCTGTTTTTT. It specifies CASLQETNTGELFF.

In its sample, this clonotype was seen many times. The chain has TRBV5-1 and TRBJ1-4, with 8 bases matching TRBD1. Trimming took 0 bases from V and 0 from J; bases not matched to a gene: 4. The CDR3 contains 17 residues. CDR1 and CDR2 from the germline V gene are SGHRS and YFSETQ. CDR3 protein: CASSLEGTGATNEKLFF. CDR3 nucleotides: TGCGCCAGCAGCTTGGAGGGGACAGGCGCAACTAATGAAAAACTGTTTTTT.

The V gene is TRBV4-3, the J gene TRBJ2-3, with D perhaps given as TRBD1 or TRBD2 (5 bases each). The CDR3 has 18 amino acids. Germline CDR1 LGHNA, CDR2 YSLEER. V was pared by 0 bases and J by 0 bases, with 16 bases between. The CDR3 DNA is TGCGCCAGCAGCCAAGAGGAGCAGGGCGGGCCTAGCACAGATACGCAGTATTTT. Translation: CASSQEEQGGPSTDTQYF.

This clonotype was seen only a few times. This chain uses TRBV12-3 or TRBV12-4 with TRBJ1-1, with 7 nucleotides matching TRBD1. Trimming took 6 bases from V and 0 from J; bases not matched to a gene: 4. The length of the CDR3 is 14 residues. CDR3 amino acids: CASSKQGLNTEAFF. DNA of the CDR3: TGTGCCAGCAGCAAACAGGGGTTGAACACTGAAGCTTTCTTT.

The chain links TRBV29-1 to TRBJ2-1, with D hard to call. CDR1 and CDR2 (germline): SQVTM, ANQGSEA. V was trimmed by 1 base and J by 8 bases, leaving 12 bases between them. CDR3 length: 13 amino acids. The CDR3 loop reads CSVEGLASHEQFF. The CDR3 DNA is TGCAGCGTTGAAGGGTTAGCCTCGCATGAGCAGTTCTTC.

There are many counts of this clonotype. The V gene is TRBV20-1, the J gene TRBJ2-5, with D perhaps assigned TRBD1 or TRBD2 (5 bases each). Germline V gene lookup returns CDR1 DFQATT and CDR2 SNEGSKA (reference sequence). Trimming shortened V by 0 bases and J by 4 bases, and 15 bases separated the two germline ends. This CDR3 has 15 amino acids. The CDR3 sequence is CSAREGDGKGETQYF. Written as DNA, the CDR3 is TGCAGTGCTAGAGAGGGGGACGGGAAGGGAGAGACCCAGTACTTC.

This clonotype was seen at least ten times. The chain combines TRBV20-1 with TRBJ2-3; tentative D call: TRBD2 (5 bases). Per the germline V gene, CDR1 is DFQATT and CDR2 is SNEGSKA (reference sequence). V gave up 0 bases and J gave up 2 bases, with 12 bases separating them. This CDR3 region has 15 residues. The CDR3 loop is CSAREGRALTDTQYF. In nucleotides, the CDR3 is TGCAGTGCTAGAGAAGGGCGGGCCCTCACAGATACGCAGTATTTT.

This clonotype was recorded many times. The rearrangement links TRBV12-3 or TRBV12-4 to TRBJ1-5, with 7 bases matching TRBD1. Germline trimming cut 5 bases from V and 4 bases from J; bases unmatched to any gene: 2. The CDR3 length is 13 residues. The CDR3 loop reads CASSGTVNQPQHF. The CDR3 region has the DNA TGTGCCAGCAGTGGGACAGTAAATCAGCCCCAGCATTTT.

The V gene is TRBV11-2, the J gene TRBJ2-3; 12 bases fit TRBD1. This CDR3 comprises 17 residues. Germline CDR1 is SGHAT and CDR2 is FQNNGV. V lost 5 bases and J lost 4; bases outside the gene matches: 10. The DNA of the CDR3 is TGTGCCAGCAGCCCCGGGACAGGGGGCTATACGGCAGATACGCAGTATTTT. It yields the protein CASSPGTGGYTADTQYF.

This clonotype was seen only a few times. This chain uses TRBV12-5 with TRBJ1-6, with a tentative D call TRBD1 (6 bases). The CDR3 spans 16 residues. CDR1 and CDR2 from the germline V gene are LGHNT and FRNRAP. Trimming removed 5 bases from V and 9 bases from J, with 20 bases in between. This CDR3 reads CASGHRAGGAFSPLHF. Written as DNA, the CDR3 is TGTGCTAGTGGTCACAGGGCAGGTGGGGCATTTTCACCCCTCCACTTT. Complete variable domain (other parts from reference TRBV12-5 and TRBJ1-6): DARVTQTPRHKVTEMGQEVTMRCQPILGHNTVFWYRQTMMQGLELLAYFRNRAPLDDSGMPKDRFSAEMPDATLATLKIQPSEPRDSAVYFCASGHRAGGAFSPLHFGNGTRLTVT.

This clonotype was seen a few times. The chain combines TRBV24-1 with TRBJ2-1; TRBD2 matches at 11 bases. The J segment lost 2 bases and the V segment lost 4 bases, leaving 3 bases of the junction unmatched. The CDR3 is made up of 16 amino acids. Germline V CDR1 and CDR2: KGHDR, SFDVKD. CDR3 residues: CATSDGLAGPYNEQFF. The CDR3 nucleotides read TGTGCCACCAGTGACGGACTAGCGGGCCCCTACAATGAGCAGTTCTTC.

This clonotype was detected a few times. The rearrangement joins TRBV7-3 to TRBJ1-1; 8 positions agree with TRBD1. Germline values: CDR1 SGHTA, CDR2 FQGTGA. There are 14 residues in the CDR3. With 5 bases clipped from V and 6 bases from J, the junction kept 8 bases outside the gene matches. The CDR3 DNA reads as TGTGCCAGCAGCAAACAGGGGGTCATGGCTGAAGCTTTCTTT. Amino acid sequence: CASSKQGVMAEAFF.

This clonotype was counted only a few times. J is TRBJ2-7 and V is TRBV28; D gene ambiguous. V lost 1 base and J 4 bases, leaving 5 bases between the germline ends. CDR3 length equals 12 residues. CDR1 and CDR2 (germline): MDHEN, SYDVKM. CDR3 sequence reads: CASSLLRYEQYV. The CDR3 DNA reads TGTGCCAGCAGTTTATTGCGATACGAGCAGTACGTC.

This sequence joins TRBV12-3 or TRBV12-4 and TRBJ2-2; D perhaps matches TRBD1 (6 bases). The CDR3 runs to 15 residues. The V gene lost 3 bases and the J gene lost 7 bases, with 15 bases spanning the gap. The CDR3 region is CASSFLGQQIGELFF. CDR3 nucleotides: TGTGCCAGCAGTTTCTTAGGACAGCAGATCGGGGAGCTGTTTTTT.

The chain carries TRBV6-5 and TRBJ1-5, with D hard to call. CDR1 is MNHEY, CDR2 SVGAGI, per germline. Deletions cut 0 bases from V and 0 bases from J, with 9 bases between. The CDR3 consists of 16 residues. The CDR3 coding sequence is TGTGCCAGCAGTTACTCTGGCATATATAGCAATCAGCCCCAGCATTTT. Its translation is CASSYSGIYSNQPQHF.

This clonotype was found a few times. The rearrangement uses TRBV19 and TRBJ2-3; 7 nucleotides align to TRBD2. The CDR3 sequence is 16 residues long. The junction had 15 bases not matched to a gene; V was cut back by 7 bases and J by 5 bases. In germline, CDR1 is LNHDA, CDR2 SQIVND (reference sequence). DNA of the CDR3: TGTGCCAGTACTAGTCTAGCGGCAGAGGATCGAGATACGCAGTATTTT. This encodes CASTSLAAEDRDTQYF.

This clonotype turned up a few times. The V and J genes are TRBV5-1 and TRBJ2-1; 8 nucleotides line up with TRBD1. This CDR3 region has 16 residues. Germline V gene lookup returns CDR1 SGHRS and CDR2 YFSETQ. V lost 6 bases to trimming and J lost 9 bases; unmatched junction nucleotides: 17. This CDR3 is CASTPAGTGHRGEQFF. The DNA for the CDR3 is TGCGCCAGCACCCCGGCAGGGACAGGTCATAGGGGTGAGCAGTTCTTC.

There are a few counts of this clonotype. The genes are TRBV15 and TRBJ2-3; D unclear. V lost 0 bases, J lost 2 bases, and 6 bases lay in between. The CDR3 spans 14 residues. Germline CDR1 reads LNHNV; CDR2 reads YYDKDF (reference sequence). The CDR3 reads CATSRDQDTDTQYF. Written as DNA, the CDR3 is TGTGCCACCAGCAGAGATCAGGACACAGATACGCAGTATTTT.

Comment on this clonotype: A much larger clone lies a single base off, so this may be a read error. CDR3 coding DNA: TGTGCCAGCGGCGCCGGGACAGCGAACACCGGGGAGCTGTTTTTT. Its translation: CASGAGTANTGELFF. The chain joins TRBV4-2 to TRBJ2-2, with TRBD1 matching 7 bases. The CDR3 runs 15 residues. Germline V CDR1 and CDR2: LGHNA, YNFKEQ. The junction had 6 bases not matched to a gene; V was cut back by 8 bases and J by 0 bases.